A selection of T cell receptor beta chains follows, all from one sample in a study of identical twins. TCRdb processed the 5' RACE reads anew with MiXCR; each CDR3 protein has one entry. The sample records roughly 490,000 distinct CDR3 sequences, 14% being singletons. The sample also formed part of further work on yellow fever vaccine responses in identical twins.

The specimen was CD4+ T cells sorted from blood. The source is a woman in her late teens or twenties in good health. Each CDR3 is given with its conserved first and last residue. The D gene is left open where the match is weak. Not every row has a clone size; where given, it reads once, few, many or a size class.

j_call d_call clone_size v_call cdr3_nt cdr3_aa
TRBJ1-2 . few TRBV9 TGTGCCAGCAGCGTAGACAGGTCCTATGGCTACACCTTC CASSVDRSYGYTF
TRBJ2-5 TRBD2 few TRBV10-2 TGCGCCAGCAGCCGGGTCGCTAGCGGGGCAGCCCAAGAGACCCAGTACTTC CASSRVASGAAQETQYF
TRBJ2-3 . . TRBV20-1 TGCAGTGCTAGCCTCCTAAACAGGGCCCCTTCCACAGATACGCAGTATTTT CSASLLNRAPSTDTQYF
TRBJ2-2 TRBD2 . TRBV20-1 TGCAGTGCTAGAGATGGAGCGGGGGGATCCACCTCGAACACCGGGGAGCTGTTTTTT CSARDGAGGSTSNTGELFF
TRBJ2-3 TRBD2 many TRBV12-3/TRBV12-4 TGTGCCAGCATCCCGCGTAGCGGGGGGGCCGCAGATACGCAGTATTTT CASIPRSGGAADTQYF
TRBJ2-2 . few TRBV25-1 TGTGCCAGCAGTGAAAGATCTCTGAACACCGGGGAGCTGTTTTTT CASSERSLNTGELFF
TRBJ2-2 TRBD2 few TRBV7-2 TGTGCCAGCAGCTTACGGGCGGGGGGCGCGAACACCGGGGAGCTGTTTTTT CASSLRAGGANTGELFF
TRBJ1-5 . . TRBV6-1 TGTGCCAGCAACATGTATAGCAATCAGCCCCAGCATTTT CASNMYSNQPQHF
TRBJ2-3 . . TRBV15 TGTGCCACCAGCGCGGGCCAGGCAAGCACAGATACGCAGTATTTT CATSAGQASTDTQYF
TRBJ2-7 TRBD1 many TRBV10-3 TGTGCCATCAAGGGGGCTGGGACAGGGAACCCTCCCGAGCAGTACTTC CAIKGAGTGNPPEQYF
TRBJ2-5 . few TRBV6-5 TGTGCCAGCAGTTACTCTGGGTCAGGACAAGAGACCCAGTACTTC CASSYSGSGQETQYF
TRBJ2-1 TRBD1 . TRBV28 TGTGCCTCCGGGACAGGGGGCAATAAGCAGTTCTTC CASGTGGNKQFF
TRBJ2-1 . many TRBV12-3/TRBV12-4 TGTGCCAGCAGGAAACAGGGAAATGAGCAGTTCTTC CASRKQGNEQFF
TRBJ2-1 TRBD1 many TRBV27 TGTGCCAGCAGTTTAGGACAGGGGCGTTACAATGAGCAGTTCTTC CASSLGQGRYNEQFF
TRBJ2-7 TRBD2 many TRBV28 TGTGCCAGCGGCGGGAGGAGAGATTCCTACGAGCAGTACTTC CASGGRRDSYEQYF
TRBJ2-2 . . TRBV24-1 TGTGCCACCAGTGCCCTCGGGGGAACACCGTCCGCCGGGGAGCTGTTTTTT CATSALGGTPSAGELFF
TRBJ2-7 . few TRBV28 TGTGCCAGCAGTTACGGGACTGGCGTGAGCGAGCAGTACTTC CASSYGTGVSEQYF
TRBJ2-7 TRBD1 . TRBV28 TGTGCCAGCCAACAACAGGGGGTACTCTACGAGCAGTACTTC CASQQQGVLYEQYF
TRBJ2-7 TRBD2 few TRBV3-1 TGTGCCAGCAGCCAGACTAGCGGGAGACCCTACGAGCAGTACTTC CASSQTSGRPYEQYF
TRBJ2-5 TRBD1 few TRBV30 TGTGCCTGGAGCACGGGGCAGGGGGCCCAAGAGACCCAGTACTTC CAWSTGQGAQETQYF
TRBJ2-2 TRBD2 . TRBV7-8 TGTGCCAGCAGCTTAGGGAGACTAGCGGGGAACACCGGGGAGCTGTTTTTT CASSLGRLAGNTGELFF
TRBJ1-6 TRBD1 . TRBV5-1 TGCGCCAGCAGCCTCTCTGGACAGGGATCTTCACCCCTCCACTTT CASSLSGQGSSPLHF
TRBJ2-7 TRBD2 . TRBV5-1 TGCGCCAGCAGCCGGGGGACTAGCGGGCCCGAGCAGTACTTC CASSRGTSGPEQYF
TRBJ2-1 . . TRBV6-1 TGTGCCATCCAACTGAGGACTACAAACAATGAGCAGTTCTTC CAIQLRTTNNEQFF
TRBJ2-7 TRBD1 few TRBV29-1 TGCAGCTCGATCACCGGGACAGGAATTCCCAAGCAGTACTTC CSSITGTGIPKQYF
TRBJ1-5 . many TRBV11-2 TGTGCCAGCAGCCATACAGGGAACAATCAGCCCCAGCATTTT CASSHTGNNQPQHF
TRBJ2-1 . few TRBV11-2 TGTGCCAGCAGCCCTCACATAAACAATGAGCAGTTCTTC CASSPHINNEQFF
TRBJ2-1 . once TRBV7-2 TGTGCCAGCAGATTCCGGGAAGGGGGCAATGAGCAGTTCTTC CASRFREGGNEQFF
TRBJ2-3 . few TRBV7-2 TGTGCCAGCACTGCAGTTACAGATACGCAGTATTTT CASTAVTDTQYF
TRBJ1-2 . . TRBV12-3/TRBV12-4 TGTGCCAGCAGTTTAAGTCAGTACCATGGCTACACCTTC CASSLSQYHGYTF
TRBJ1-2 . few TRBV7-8 TGTGCCAGCAGGCGTGACTATGGCTACACCTTC CASRRDYGYTF
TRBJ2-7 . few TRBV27 TGTGCCAGCAGCAGGACCGTTCCCTACGAGCAGTACTTC CASSRTVPYEQYF
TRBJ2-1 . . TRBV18 TGTGCCAGCTCACCTGCAGTCGAGCAGTTCTTC CASSPAVEQFF
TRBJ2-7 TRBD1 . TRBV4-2 TGTGCCAGCAGCCAAGAAGCCAGGGGGCTGAACGAGCAGTACTTC CASSQEARGLNEQYF
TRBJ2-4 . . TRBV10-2 TGCGCCAGCAGTGAAGCACATCTAGCCAAAAACATTCAGTACTTC CASSEAHLAKNIQYF
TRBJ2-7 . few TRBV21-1 TGTGCCAGCAGCAAAGATGGGAAAGGGGGGGACTCCTACGAGCAGTACTTC CASSKDGKGGDSYEQYF
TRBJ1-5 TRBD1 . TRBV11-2 TGTGCCAGCAGCTTAGGGGACAGGAATAATCAGCCCCAGCATTTT CASSLGDRNNQPQHF
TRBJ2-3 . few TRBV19 TGTGCCAGTAGTATAAGGAAAGATACGCAGTATTTT CASSIRKDTQYF
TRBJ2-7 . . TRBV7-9 TGTGCCAGCAGCTTAGGTGGGTCAGGGGCTAAATACGAGCAGTACTTC CASSLGGSGAKYEQYF
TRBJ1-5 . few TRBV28 TGTGCCAGCAGTTCGTCCGGGGCAGCCGATCAGCCCCAGCATTTT CASSSSGAADQPQHF
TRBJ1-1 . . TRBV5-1 TGCGCCAGCAGCCGAACCTTTGAGGGCACTGAAGCTTTCTTT CASSRTFEGTEAFF
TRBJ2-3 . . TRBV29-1 TGCAGCCACGGTGGAGGGGTAAGGGCAGATACGCAGTATTTT CSHGGGVRADTQYF
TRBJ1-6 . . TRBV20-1 TGCAGTGCGCCCGGGGCAGTAAATTCACCCCTCCACTTT CSAPGAVNSPLHF
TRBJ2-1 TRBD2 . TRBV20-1 TGCAGTGCTATGGGACTAGCGAGTGCGGTTTACAATGAGCAGTTCTTC CSAMGLASAVYNEQFF
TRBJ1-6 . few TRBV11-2 TGTGCCAGCAGCCGATCTATTCCAATATATAATTCACCCCTCCACTTT CASSRSIPIYNSPLHF
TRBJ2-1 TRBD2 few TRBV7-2 TGTGCCAGCAGGCCTCGACTAGCGGAGGAGCAGTTCTTC CASRPRLAEEQFF
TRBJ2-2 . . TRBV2 TGTGCCAGCAGGGCAGACGTCGGGGAGCTGTTTTTT CASRADVGELFF
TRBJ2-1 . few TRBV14 TGTGCCAGCAGCCAAAGGTTGGGACTGTTCTACAATGAGCAGTTCTTC CASSQRLGLFYNEQFF
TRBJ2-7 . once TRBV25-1 TGTGCCAGCAGCCAAGGGGGGTACGGGGTTTACGAGCAGTACTTC CASSQGGYGVYEQYF
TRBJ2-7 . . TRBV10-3 TGTGCCATCAGTGTCTTGGGATCCTACGAGCAGTACTTC CAISVLGSYEQYF